This is a list of T cell receptor beta chains from one sample in a study of post-analysis software for immune sequencing data. One entry per CDR3 protein, called by TCRdb with MiXCR from the PCR reads. This table holds about 560,000 distinct CDR3 sequences, about 44% found once. Sequences were obtained from blood. The origin of the receptors is a girl aged 5-17 years with multiple sclerosis. The CDR3 runs from the conserved cysteine through the conserved F or W. The D gene is left open where the match is weak. Rows may omit the clone size; those that give it use once, few, many or a size class.

cdr3_nt: TGCAGCGTTGAAGATCGACTAGCGGTCTCCACAGATACGCAGTATTTT
cdr3_aa: CSVEDRLAVSTDTQYF
d_call: TRBD2
clone_size: NA
j_call: TRBJ2-3
v_call: TRBV29-1

cdr3_nt: TGTGCCAGCAGCTTAGACAGGGGAGATGAAGCTTTCTTT
cdr3_aa: CASSLDRGDEAFF
d_call: TRBD1
clone_size: NA
j_call: TRBJ1-1
v_call: TRBV7-9

cdr3_nt: TGTGCCAGCACTCAAAACAGGGGAAACTATGGCTACACCTTC
cdr3_aa: CASTQNRGNYGYTF
d_call: TRBD1
clone_size: NA
j_call: TRBJ1-2
v_call: TRBV12-3/TRBV12-4

cdr3_nt: TGTGCCAGCAGTTTAGAACTAGCGGGAGGGCCGATCCGGAGCGAGCAGTACTTC
cdr3_aa: CASSLELAGGPIRSEQYF
d_call: TRBD2
clone_size: NA
j_call: TRBJ2-7
v_call: TRBV12-3/TRBV12-4

cdr3_nt: TGTGCCAGCAGTGAACCAGGGACGAATGGCTACACCTTC
cdr3_aa: CASSEPGTNGYTF
d_call: NA
clone_size: NA
j_call: TRBJ1-2
v_call: TRBV6-1

cdr3_nt: TGTGCCAGCAGCCGGACAGTAACCTACGAGCAGTACTTC
cdr3_aa: CASSRTVTYEQYF
d_call: NA
clone_size: NA
j_call: TRBJ2-7
v_call: TRBV7-9

cdr3_nt: TGTGCCAGCAGTGCAACTAGGAACAATGAGCAGTTCTTC
cdr3_aa: CASSATRNNEQFF
d_call: NA
clone_size: NA
j_call: TRBJ2-1
v_call: TRBV12-3/TRBV12-4

cdr3_nt: TGCAGTGCTAGAGCGGTAGGGGGCGGGCGCACAGATGCGCAGTATTTT
cdr3_aa: CSARAVGGGRTDAQYF
d_call: TRBD1
clone_size: NA
j_call: TRBJ2-3
v_call: TRBV20-1

cdr3_nt: TGCAGTGCTACTTCAGGCACGACTAATGAAAAACTGTTTTTT
cdr3_aa: CSATSGTTNEKLFF
d_call: NA
clone_size: NA
j_call: TRBJ1-4
v_call: TRBV20-1

cdr3_nt: TGCAGTGCTGACCTGACTAGCGGGGGGGCAGCAGATACGCAGTATTTT
cdr3_aa: CSADLTSGGAADTQYF
d_call: TRBD2
clone_size: once
j_call: TRBJ2-3
v_call: TRBV20-1

cdr3_nt: TGTGCCAGCAGTTACACAGTCCTCGGGACAGGGTCCTACGAGCAGTACTTC
cdr3_aa: CASSYTVLGTGSYEQYF
d_call: TRBD1
clone_size: few
j_call: TRBJ2-7
v_call: TRBV6-5

cdr3_nt: TGTGCCAGCAGCTTAGAGGCCGACTTGGACGGTGAGCAGTTCTTC
cdr3_aa: CASSLEADLDGEQFF
d_call: NA
clone_size: NA
j_call: TRBJ2-1
v_call: TRBV7-6

cdr3_nt: TGTGCCAGCAGTTACGGAGGGGGCAAGCGGTTCCACGAGCAGTACTTC
cdr3_aa: CASSYGGGKRFHEQYF
d_call: NA
clone_size: NA
j_call: TRBJ2-7
v_call: TRBV6-5

cdr3_nt: TGTGCCAGCAGACCGAAGGGGGGAGCTCACTACAATGAGCAGTTCTTC
cdr3_aa: CASRPKGGAHYNEQFF
d_call: NA
clone_size: NA
j_call: TRBJ2-1
v_call: TRBV3-1

cdr3_nt: TGTGCCAGCAGCCCCCGGGCTAGTGGTCGGGGTGAGCAGTTCTTC
cdr3_aa: CASSPRASGRGEQFF
d_call: NA
clone_size: few
j_call: TRBJ2-1
v_call: TRBV7-2

cdr3_nt: TGTGCCAGCAGCCCGGCCGCGACCGAACACTATGGCTACACCTTC
cdr3_aa: CASSPAATEHYGYTF
d_call: NA
clone_size: NA
j_call: TRBJ1-2
v_call: TRBV7-9

cdr3_nt: TGTGCCAGCAGCTTGAACAGGCGGGGGACTGAAGCTTTCTTT
cdr3_aa: CASSLNRRGTEAFF
d_call: NA
clone_size: NA
j_call: TRBJ1-1
v_call: TRBV5-6

cdr3_nt: TGTGCCAGCAGCGTATACCCTAGCGGGAGAGATGAGCAGTTCTTC
cdr3_aa: CASSVYPSGRDEQFF
d_call: TRBD2
clone_size: NA
j_call: TRBJ2-1
v_call: TRBV9

cdr3_nt: TGTGCCAGCAGTTCAGGACTAGCGTCCTACAATGAGCAGTTCTTC
cdr3_aa: CASSSGLASYNEQFF
d_call: TRBD2
clone_size: few
j_call: TRBJ2-1
v_call: TRBV12-3/TRBV12-4

cdr3_nt: TGTGCCAGCAGCCAAGATCAGGGGCCGTGGGATGGCTACACCTTC
cdr3_aa: CASSQDQGPWDGYTF
d_call: NA
clone_size: NA
j_call: TRBJ1-2
v_call: TRBV14

cdr3_nt: TGTGCCAGCAGCGTAGCCGGACAGGTCGGGGAAGCTTTCTTT
cdr3_aa: CASSVAGQVGEAFF
d_call: TRBD1
clone_size: once
j_call: TRBJ1-1
v_call: TRBV9

cdr3_nt: TGCAGCGTTGAAGATTTTAAGAAGGGGAGCAAGAACTATGGCTACACCTTC
cdr3_aa: CSVEDFKKGSKNYGYTF
d_call: NA
clone_size: once
j_call: TRBJ1-2
v_call: TRBV29-1

cdr3_nt: TGCGCCAGCAGCAAAACCGGGACAGGGGAGTACATTCAGTACTTC
cdr3_aa: CASSKTGTGEYIQYF
d_call: TRBD1
clone_size: NA
j_call: TRBJ2-4
v_call: TRBV4-1

cdr3_nt: TGTGCCAGCAGTGTTGAGAGGGGTAGCACTGAAGCTTTCTTT
cdr3_aa: CASSVERGSTEAFF
d_call: NA
clone_size: NA
j_call: TRBJ1-1
v_call: TRBV6-4

cdr3_nt: TGTGCCAGCAGTTTAGCGGACACCAAAGTTTGGGGCTACACCTTC
cdr3_aa: CASSLADTKVWGYTF
d_call: NA
clone_size: NA
j_call: TRBJ1-2
v_call: TRBV12-3/TRBV12-4

cdr3_nt: TGTGCCAGCAGTTTGGGGGGACTAGGAAAAGAGACCCAGTACTTC
cdr3_aa: CASSLGGLGKETQYF
d_call: TRBD2
clone_size: few
j_call: TRBJ2-5
v_call: TRBV12-3/TRBV12-4

cdr3_nt: TGTGCCAGCAGTCAACCCAGGTTGAACACTGAAGCTTTCTTT
cdr3_aa: CASSQPRLNTEAFF
d_call: NA
clone_size: NA
j_call: TRBJ1-1
v_call: TRBV28

cdr3_nt: TGCGCCAGCAGCCCGGTGACCAGGACAGAGCACTACGAGCAGTACTTC
cdr3_aa: CASSPVTRTEHYEQYF
d_call: NA
clone_size: NA
j_call: TRBJ2-7
v_call: TRBV5-1

cdr3_nt: TGCGCCAGCATTCTAAACCCAGGGAACACTGAAGCTTTCTTT
cdr3_aa: CASILNPGNTEAFF
d_call: NA
clone_size: NA
j_call: TRBJ1-1
v_call: TRBV5-1

cdr3_nt: TGTGCCAGCAGCCAAGATAGAGGGGACGGGTCCGCCCTCGAGCAGTACTTC
cdr3_aa: CASSQDRGDGSALEQYF
d_call: NA
clone_size: NA
j_call: TRBJ2-7
v_call: TRBV4-2

cdr3_nt: TGTGCCAGCAATCTCCCAGGGGATGAGCAGTTCTTC
cdr3_aa: CASNLPGDEQFF
d_call: NA
clone_size: NA
j_call: TRBJ2-1
v_call: TRBV12-3/TRBV12-4

cdr3_nt: TGCAGCGCAACCTCGGGGACAGGTACCTCCAACTATGGCTACACCTTC
cdr3_aa: CSATSGTGTSNYGYTF
d_call: TRBD1
clone_size: NA
j_call: TRBJ1-2
v_call: TRBV29-1